This T cell receptor beta chain emerged from a study of T cell repertoires in cytomegalovirus infection (dated by TCRdb to the late 2010s). The study in broad terms: Alongside well-studied HLA-B-restricted epitopes, the peptide stimulations were aimed at recently identified HLA-C-restricted CMV epitopes, whose presentation resists viral immunomodulation. Donor HLA type was relevant to the analysis, as public TCR beta signatures indicated carriage of CMV infection together with the matching HLA type. What the authors observed across the whole study: In the ex vivo response, HLA-C-restricted CMV-specific TCR beta clonotypes were dominant, and in two of eight donors the single most frequent clonotype came from this HLA-C-restricted group. In both this cohort and an independent roughly 350-donor cohort, the cumulative frequency of public TCR beta family members distinguished carriers of CMV infection plus the relevant HLA type.

This specimen's treatment or condition label, per the study, means: in vitro stimulation with specific CMV peptide epitopes to enrich CMV-specific T cells. This clonotype came up a few times. The clone's antigen remains unknown. No much larger clone is present one base from it, and per-base qualities are unavailable. From the germline V gene, CDR1 is SGHVS and CDR2 is FNYEAQ. V trim: 5 bases; J trim: 4 bases; unmatched bases: 3. Spanning cysteine to phenylalanine, the CDR3 consists of 15 amino acids. Only the CDR3 portion is preserved as DNA: 45 bases, with reading frame beginning at the first base. Reads for this sample came from an Illumina HiSeq 1500. Using fastp at Q25 and MiXCR, TCRdb reprocessed the public reads and kept productive beta chains. Rows with a matching CDR3 protein are joined into one entry that keeps the most common DNA and genes. The sample yields some 350,000 distinct CDR3 sequences; just under 30% were counted once. Approximately 20% of the sample is in the top ten clones.

The V and J segments used are TRBV7-6 and TRBJ2-1, with 12 junctional bases fitting TRBD2. The specimen was cultured PBMCs, collected from culture after CMV antigen stimulation. This TCR came from a human donor in good health (CMV status not recorded). Some clones in this sample may be carry-over from other donors' samples. The sequence in DNA is TGTGCCAGCAGCCGGACTAGCGGGGATTACAATGAGCAGTTCTTC. This translates into CASSRTSGDYNEQFF.